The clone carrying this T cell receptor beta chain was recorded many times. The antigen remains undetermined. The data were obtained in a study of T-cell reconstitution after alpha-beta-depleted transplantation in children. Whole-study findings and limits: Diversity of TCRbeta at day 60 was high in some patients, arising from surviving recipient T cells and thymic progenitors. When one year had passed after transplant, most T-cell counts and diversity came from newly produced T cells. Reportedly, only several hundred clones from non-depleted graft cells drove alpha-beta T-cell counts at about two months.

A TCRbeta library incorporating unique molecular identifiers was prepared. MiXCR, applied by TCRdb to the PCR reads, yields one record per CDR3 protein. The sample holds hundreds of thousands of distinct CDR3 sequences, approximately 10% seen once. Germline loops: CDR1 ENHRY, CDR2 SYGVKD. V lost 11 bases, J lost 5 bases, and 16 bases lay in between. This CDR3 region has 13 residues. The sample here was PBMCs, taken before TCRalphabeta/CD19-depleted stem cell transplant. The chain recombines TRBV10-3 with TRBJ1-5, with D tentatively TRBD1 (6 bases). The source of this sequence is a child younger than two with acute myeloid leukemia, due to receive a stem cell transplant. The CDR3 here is CAHRAGGDQPQHF. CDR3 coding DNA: TGTGCCCACAGGGCAGGTGGGGATCAGCCCCAGCATTTT.